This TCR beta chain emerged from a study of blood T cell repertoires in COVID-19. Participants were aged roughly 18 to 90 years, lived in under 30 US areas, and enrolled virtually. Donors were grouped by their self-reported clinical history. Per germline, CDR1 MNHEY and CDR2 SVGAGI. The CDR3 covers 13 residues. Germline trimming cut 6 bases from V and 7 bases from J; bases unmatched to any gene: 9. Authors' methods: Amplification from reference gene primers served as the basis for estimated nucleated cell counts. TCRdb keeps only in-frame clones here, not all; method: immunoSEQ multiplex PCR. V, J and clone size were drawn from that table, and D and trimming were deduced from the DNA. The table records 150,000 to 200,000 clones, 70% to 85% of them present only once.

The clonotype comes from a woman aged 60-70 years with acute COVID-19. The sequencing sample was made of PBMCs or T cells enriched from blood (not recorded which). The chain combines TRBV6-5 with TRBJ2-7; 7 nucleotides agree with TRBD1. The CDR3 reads CASSPGQAGEQYF. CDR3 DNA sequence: TGTGCCAGCAGCCCCGGACAGGCTGGGGAGCAGTACTTC.